This entry lists 15 T cell receptor beta chains sequenced from one sample in a study of T cells in Graves' hyperthyroidism and ophthalmopathy. Amplified TCR beta CDR3 regions derived from RNA transcripts. Primed by the HTBI set, a first-round RT-PCR was run on the TCR CDR3. TCRdb itself ran the multiplex PCR reads through MiXCR, one entry per CDR3 protein. The repertoire consists of 490,000 or so distinct CDR3 sequences, with 16% occurring once and the leading ten covering 25% to 30%. Sequenced material: blood. These receptors came from a woman aged 25 to 39 with Graves' ophthalmopathy.

The J gene is TRBJ2-1, the V gene TRBV29-1; TRBD2 matches at 14 bases. Per germline, CDR1 SQVTM and CDR2 ANQGSEA. The V gene end was trimmed by 4 bases and the J gene end by 8 bases; junction bases not matched to a gene: 13. CDR3 length: 17 amino acids. The CDR3 nucleotides are TGCAGCGTTGGACTGGGACTAGCGGGAGAAGGAGGCGATGAGCAGTTCTTC. Translated: CSVGLGLAGEGGDEQFF.

This clonotype was seen at least ten times. J is TRBJ2-3 and V is TRBV2; 10 nucleotides agree with TRBD2. Germline V gene sequence: CDR1 SNHLY, CDR2 FYNNEI. V was clipped by 4 bases and J by 4 bases; unmatched bases: 5. This CDR3 has 15 amino acids. The CDR3 DNA follows: TGTGCCAGCAGTGGAAGCGGGAGGGGGGCAGATACGCAGTATTTT. It specifies CASSGSGRGADTQYF.

The chain recombines TRBV12-3 or TRBV12-4 with TRBJ2-2; a possible D gene is TRBD2 (6 bases). The CDR3 totals 17 residues. V lost 3 bases to trimming and J lost 1 base, with 15 bases between them. In nucleotides, the CDR3 is TGTGCCAGCAGTTTGGAGGTATCTAGCGAGAACACCGGGGAGCTGTTTTTT. Protein: CASSLEVSSENTGELFF.

This clonotype has a count of ten or more. The chain links TRBV2 to TRBJ2-4, with D maybe TRBD1 (7 bases). V was pared by 10 bases and J by 1 base, with 17 bases between. CDR3 length: 15 amino acids. Looked up from germline, CDR1 is SNHLY and CDR2 is FYNNEI. The CDR3 nucleotides are TGTGCCACCGGGGGAACGACAGGGGCCAAAAACATTCAGTACTTC. This translates into CATGGTTGAKNIQYF.

The chain employs TRBV25-1 and TRBJ1-6, with D perhaps TRBD1 (6 bases). Looked up from germline, CDR1 is MGHDK and CDR2 is SYGVNS. Between the trimmed V and J ends, which lost 1 base and 14 bases, there was a span of 18 bases. The CDR3 runs to 15 residues. This CDR3 reads CASSESKQGIRSLHF. Written as DNA, the CDR3 is TGTGCCAGCAGTGAATCAAAACAGGGCATAAGGTCCCTCCACTTT.

This clonotype was seen many times. The chain carries TRBV12-3 or TRBV12-4 and TRBJ1-2, with D hard to call. With 6 bases removed from V and 4 bases from J, the gap between germline ends came to 15 bases. The CDR3 sequence is 14 residues long. CDR3 amino acids: CASRTQRIAYGYTF. CDR3 sequence (DNA): TGTGCCAGCAGGACCCAAAGGATCGCCTATGGCTACACCTTC.

Ten or more counts support this clonotype. The chain links TRBV10-3 to TRBJ2-4; 15 bases map to TRBD2. Germline CDR1 is ENHRY and CDR2 is SYGVKD. CDR3 length equals 18 residues. V trimming: 2 bases; J trimming: 0 bases; junction bases outside the gene matches: 2. The CDR3: CAISERGLAGGAKNIQYF. DNA of the CDR3: TGTGCCATCAGTGAGAGGGGACTAGCGGGGGGAGCCAAAAACATTCAGTACTTC.

This clonotype was detected ten times or more. The chain recombines TRBV20-1 with TRBJ2-5, with 15 bases that match TRBD2. The CDR3 is 17 amino acids. With V trimmed by 5 bases and J by 4 bases, 11 bases remained unmatched. CDR1 is DFQATT, CDR2 SNEGSKA, per germline (reference sequence). The CDR3 spells CSASGLAGGPRVETQYF. The CDR3, as DNA: TGCAGTGCTTCCGGACTAGCGGGAGGGCCTCGGGTAGAGACCCAGTACTTC.

The CDR3 DNA sequence: TGTGCCAGCAGCGTAGGAGGGACGGACTACGAGCAGTACTTC. Translated: CASSVGGTDYEQYF. This chain uses TRBV9 with TRBJ2-7; D is possibly TRBD1 or TRBD2 (5 bases each). With 0 bases removed from V and 3 bases from J, the gap between germline ends came to 10 bases. CDR1 is SGDLS and CDR2 is YYNGEE in the germline V gene. This CDR3 has 14 residues.

The chain employs TRBV7-2 and TRBJ2-7, with 9 bases fitting TRBD2. V shed 5 bases, J shed 4 bases, and the junction held 9 bases outside the gene matches. The CDR3 totals 15 residues. Germline V CDR1 and CDR2: SGHTA, FQGNSA. CDR3 region: CASSLGAGGRYEQYF. CDR3 nucleotide sequence: TGTGCCAGCAGCCTCGGAGCGGGAGGAAGGTACGAGCAGTACTTC.

This clonotype was detected only a few times. The CDR3 loop is CASKKSSGKDEQYF. The CDR3 nucleotides are TGTGCCAGTAAAAAATCTAGCGGGAAGGACGAGCAGTACTTC. The chain has TRBV19 and TRBJ2-7, with 9 bases that match TRBD2. Germline lookup yields CDR1 LNHDA and CDR2 SQIVND (reference sequence). There are 14 residues in the CDR3. V shed 7 bases and J 5 bases; nucleotides not matched to a gene: 9.

This clonotype was detected ten times or more. V is TRBV28 and J is TRBJ2-2; D call uncertain. This CDR3 contains 14 residues. Trimming took 1 base from V and 7 from J, leaving 10 bases between them. The V gene's germline CDR1 is MDHEN and CDR2 SYDVKM. CDR3 in amino acids: CASSLSRGYGELFF. In nucleotides, the CDR3 is TGTGCCAGCAGTTTATCGCGTGGATACGGGGAGCTGTTTTTT. Complete variable domain (other parts from reference TRBV28 and TRBJ2-2): DVKVTQSSRYLVKRTGEKVFLECVQDMDHENMFWYRQDPGLGLRLIYFSYDVKMKEKGDIPEGYSVSREKKERFSLILESASTNQTSMYLCASSLSRGYGELFFGEGSRLTVL.

The chain employs TRBV5-6 and TRBJ2-6, with D unclear. V lost 7 bases and J 0 bases, leaving 5 bases between the germline ends. The CDR3 has 13 amino acids. Germline CDR1 is SGHDT and CDR2 is YYEEEE. CDR3 bases: TGTGCCAGCGACCACTCTGGGGCCAACGTCCTGACTTTC. Translated: CASDHSGANVLTF.

This clonotype was seen a few times. This chain links TRBV6-6 with TRBJ2-3, with a possible D match to TRBD2 (5 bases). The CDR3 extends over 17 amino acids. V lost 0 bases and J 1 base, leaving 14 bases between the germline ends. The germline CDR1 and CDR2 sequences are MNHNY and SVGAGI (reference sequence). CDR3 loop: CASSYSIGRAGTDTQYF. The CDR3 DNA reads as TGTGCCAGCAGTTACTCGATTGGGCGGGCGGGCACAGATACGCAGTATTTT.

The chain couples TRBV7-9 to TRBJ2-1; D perhaps matches TRBD2 (5 bases). V was shortened by 1 base and J by 9 bases, with 10 bases between the two germline ends. The CDR3 length is 13 residues. Germline V gene data show CDR1 as SEHNR and CDR2 as FQNEAQ (reference sequence). The CDR3, as DNA: TGTGCCAGCAGCTTAGGACTAAACGCTGAGCAGTTCTTC. Its translation: CASSLGLNAEQFF.